This T cell receptor (beta chain) emerged from a study of blood T cell repertoires in COVID-19. Study as a whole: The study drew acute and convalescent COVID-19 samples from the United States, Italy and Spain. T cells, B-cell-depleted T cells, or PBMCs provided the cDNA or gDNA that served as material.

Among Cohort 3 donors, those recovered had two negative PCRs, clearance, or symptom resolution. This CDR3 is 13 amino acids long. Trimming at V came to 6 bases and at J to 3 bases, leaving 6 bases not matched to a gene. CDR1 is SQVTM and CDR2 is ANQGSEA in the germline V gene. As processed by the authors: The assay estimated nucleated cells by amplifying reference gene primers. TCRdb keeps only in-frame clones here, not all; method: immunoSEQ multiplex PCR. D and trimming come from the DNA, and the V and J calls and clone size come from that table. Among 110,000 to 150,000 clones, around 73% were seen once, and the ten largest hold less than 7.5%.

The source of this sequence is a woman aged 50 to 60 who had recovered from COVID-19. The sequenced sample consisted of PBMCs or T cells enriched from blood (not recorded which). The V call is TRBV29-1, the J call TRBJ1-1, with 8 bases aligning to TRBD1. The CDR3 loop is CSVVGQGDTEAFF. As DNA, the CDR3 is TGCAGCGTAGTTGGACAGGGCGACACTGAAGCTTTCTTT.